Sequencing of this T cell receptor (beta chain) was carried out in a study of a mutant IDH1 vaccine in newly diagnosed glioma. Study-level background: Most had both radiotherapy and temozolomide beforehand; others had only one.

Noted time point: baseline, week 1 (first vaccination visit). The treatment: pre-vaccination baseline after standard-of-care therapy. The donors' diagnosis was new WHO grade 3 or 4 astrocytoma that was IDH1-mutant and ATRX-lost. CDR1 is GTSNPN, CDR2 SVGIG, per germline (reference sequence). The CDR3 has 12 amino acids. Deletions cut 7 bases from V and 1 base from J, with 10 bases between. This clone has more than one count but fewer than ten. Sequencing was performed with immunoSEQ multiplex PCR; in TCRdb, only in-frame clones are kept and a portion is missing. The table includes roughly 70,000 clones, approximately 82% detected once.

The rearrangement joins TRBV30 to TRBJ1-1; D may be TRBD1 (6 bases). The sequencing here drew on peripheral blood mononuclear cells (PBMCs), taken from a glioma patient treated with radiotherapy, temozolomide or both. The sequence came from a woman aged 18 to 35 with glioma. Some clones in this sample may be carry-over from other donors' samples. CDR3 region: CAYQGSNTEAFF. The CDR3, as DNA: TGTGCCTACCAGGGGTCGAACACTGAAGCTTTCTTT.